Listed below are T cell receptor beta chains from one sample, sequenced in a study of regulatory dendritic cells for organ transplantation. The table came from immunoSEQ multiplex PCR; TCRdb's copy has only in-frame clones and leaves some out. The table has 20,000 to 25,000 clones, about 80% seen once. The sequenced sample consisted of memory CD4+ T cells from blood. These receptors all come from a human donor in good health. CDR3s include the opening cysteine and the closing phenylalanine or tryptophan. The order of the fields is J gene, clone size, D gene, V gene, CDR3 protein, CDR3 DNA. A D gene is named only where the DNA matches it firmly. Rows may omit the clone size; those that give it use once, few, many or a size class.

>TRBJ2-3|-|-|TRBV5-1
CASSMLGSGTDTQYF
TGCGCCAGCAGCATGCTAGGTTCGGGCACAGATACGCAGTATTTT
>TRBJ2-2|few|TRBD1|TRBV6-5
CASSYGGTGNTGELFF
TGTGCCAGCAGTTACGGCGGGACAGGGAACACCGGGGAGCTGTTTTTT
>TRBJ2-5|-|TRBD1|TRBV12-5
CASGGDRVETQYF
TGTGCTAGTGGTGGGGACAGGGTGGAGACCCAGTACTTC
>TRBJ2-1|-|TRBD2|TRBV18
CASSPRGGSYNEQFF
TGTGCCAGCTCACCCCGGGGGGGCTCCTACAATGAGCAGTTCTTC
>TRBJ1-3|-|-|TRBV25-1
CASSSRTASGNTIYF
TGTGCCAGCAGTTCCCGGACAGCCTCTGGAAACACCATATATTTT
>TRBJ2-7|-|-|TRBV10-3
CAISEREGRGAGEQYF
TGTGCCATCAGTGAGAGGGAAGGGCGGGGTGCTGGCGAGCAGTACTTC
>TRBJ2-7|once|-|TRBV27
CASSLSSRAPYEQYF
TGTGCCAGCAGTTTATCGAGCCGAGCACCCTACGAGCAGTACTTC
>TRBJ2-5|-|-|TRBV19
CASSTRREETQYF
TGTGCCAGTAGTACCCGGAGGGAAGAGACCCAGTACTTC
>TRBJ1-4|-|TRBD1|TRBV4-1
CASSQRRGQGVVATNEKLFF
TGCGCCAGCAGCCAGAGGAGAGGGCAGGGGGTAGTTGCAACTAATGAAAAACTGTTTTTT
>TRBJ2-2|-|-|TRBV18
CASSPLADGELFF
TGTGCCAGCTCACCACTAGCTGACGGGGAGCTGTTTTTT
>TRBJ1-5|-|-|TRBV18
CASSPSSDNRQPQHF
TGTGCCAGCTCACCCTCTTCAGATAACAGGCAGCCCCAGCATTTT
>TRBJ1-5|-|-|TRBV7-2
CASSLIDQPQHF
TGTGCCAGCAGCTTAATAGATCAGCCCCAGCATTTT
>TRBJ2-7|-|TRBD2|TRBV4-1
CASSQELAGVYEQYF
TGCGCCAGCAGCCAAGAACTAGCGGGGGTCTACGAGCAGTACTTC
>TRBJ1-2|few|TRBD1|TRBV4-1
CASSQDSSSGQGLYGYTF
TGCGCCAGCAGCCAAGATTCTTCTTCGGGACAGGGACTCTATGGCTACACCTTC